The 31 T cell receptor beta chains reported below all come from one sample, sequenced in a study of T cells in Graves' hyperthyroidism and ophthalmopathy. RNA transcripts provided the source from which TCR beta CDR3 regions were amplified. HTBI primers were employed in a first-round RT-PCR of the TCR CDR3. TCRdb redid the calling of the multiplex PCR reads with MiXCR, one entry per CDR3 protein. The sample has 660,000 or so distinct CDR3 sequences; about 45% are singletons. Sequencing was carried out using peripheral blood or thyroid tissue (not recorded which). The source of these receptors is an adult man with Graves' disease, either hyperthyroidism or ophthalmopathy (not recorded which).

On this clonotype: A much larger clone differs by one base, so this may be a read error. This chain links TRBV9 with TRBJ2-5, with D maybe TRBD2 (6 bases). Germline CDR1 is SGDLS and CDR2 is YYNGEE. The CDR3 loop spans 13 amino acids. CDR3 loop: CASNVAVGETQYF. In DNA, the CDR3 is TGTGCCAGCAACGTAGCGGTGGGGGAGACCCAGTACTTC. Full variable domain (remainder filled in from reference TRBV9 and TRBJ2-5): DSGVTQTPKHLITATGQRVTLRCSPRSGDLSVYWYQQSLDQGLQFLIQYYNGEERAKGNILERFSAQQFPDLHSELNLSSLELGDSALYFCASNVAVGETQYFGPGTRLLVL.

At least ten counts were recorded for this clonotype. V gene TRBV19 combines with J gene TRBJ1-5; D gene unclear. Per the germline V gene, CDR1 is LNHDA and CDR2 is SQIVND (reference sequence). This CDR3 contains 14 residues. Trimming took 3 bases from V and 5 from J, leaving 11 bases between them. CDR3 sequence reads: CASSMVAGDQPQHF. CDR3 in DNA: TGTGCCAGTAGTATGGTGGCAGGAGATCAGCCCCAGCATTTT.

In DNA form, the CDR3 reads TGCAGTGCTGCAACTAGCGGGGGGACCAATTCACCCCTCCACTTT. This translates into CSAATSGGTNSPLHF. The rearrangement joins TRBV20-1 to TRBJ1-6; TRBD1 is a possible D gene (5 bases). The V gene's germline CDR1 is DFQATT and CDR2 SNEGSKA (reference sequence). Trimming shortened V by 5 bases and J by 7 bases, and 18 bases separated the two germline ends. The CDR3 is 15 amino acids.

To note about this clonotype: A read error may be the cause here, since a much bigger clone is one base away. The chain couples TRBV25-1 to TRBJ1-5; D possibly corresponds to TRBD1 (5 bases). Germline V gives CDR1 MGHDK, CDR2 SYGVNS. The CDR3 runs to 15 residues. V lost 7 bases and J 1 base, leaving 14 bases between the germline ends. The CDR3 loop reads CASIRGTISNQPQHF. CDR3 sequence (DNA): TGTGCCAGCATACGGGGCACGATCAGCAATCAGCCCCAGCATTTT.

This clonotype was detected many times. The rearrangement links TRBV7-2 to TRBJ1-2; D remains ambiguous. Trimming cost V 1 base and J 3 bases, with 9 bases left between them. Germline V gene data show CDR1 as SGHTA and CDR2 as FQGNSA. The CDR3 covers 14 residues. The CDR3 DNA is TGTGCCAGCAGCTTAGGGTCGGGGTACTATGGCTACACCTTC. Encoded protein: CASSLGSGYYGYTF. Supplemented by reference TRBV7-2 and TRBJ1-2, the full variable domain reads GAGVSQSPSNKVTEKGKDVELRCDPISGHTALYWYRQSLGQGLEFLIYFQGNSAPDKSGLPSDRFSAERTGGSVSTLTIQRTQQEDSAVYLCASSLGSGYYGYTFGSGTRLTVV.

This clonotype was seen many times. V and J are TRBV12-3 or TRBV12-4 and TRBJ1-4, with unresolved D. This CDR3 is 12 amino acids long. Deletions cut 2 bases from V and 8 bases from J, with 6 bases between. This CDR3 reads CASSLSAEKLFF. The CDR3, as DNA: TGTGCCAGCAGTTTATCAGCAGAAAAACTGTTTTTT.

This clonotype was detected only once. The CDR3 coding sequence is TGCAGCGGGGAGGTCGGGGACACCTACACCGGGGAGCTGTTTTTT. This gives the protein CSGEVGDTYTGELFF. The chain combines TRBV29-1 with TRBJ2-2, with D possibly being TRBD1 or TRBD2 (6 bases each). This CDR3 has 15 residues. Germline-derived CDR1 and CDR2 are SQVTM and ANQGSEA. The V gene lost 7 bases and the J gene lost 3 bases, with 18 bases spanning the gap.

This clonotype was seen repeatedly, ten times or more. This chain uses TRBV2 with TRBJ1-3; no clear D gene. V shed 8 bases and J shed 1 base, with 6 bases lying between them. The CDR3 covers 12 residues. Germline lookup yields CDR1 SNHLY and CDR2 FYNNEI. In nucleotides, the CDR3 is TGTGCCAGCGGGTTATCTGGAAACACCATATATTTT. The encoded protein is CASGLSGNTIYF.

This clonotype was recorded at least ten times. The chain combines TRBV7-9 with TRBJ1-2; weak D call: TRBD1 (6 bases). The V and J ends lost 4 bases and 3 bases respectively, with 15 bases between them. The CDR3 runs to 15 residues. Germline V gene data show CDR1 as SEHNR and CDR2 as FQNEAQ (reference sequence). CDR3 nucleotides: TGTGCCAGCAGCTCACAGGGTCCAGTGTACTATGGCTACACCTTC. Amino acids: CASSSQGPVYYGYTF.

This chain connects TRBV5-1 to TRBJ1-2; 9 nucleotides agree with TRBD1. The V gene end was trimmed by 3 bases and the J gene end by 6 bases; junction bases not matched to a gene: 6. This CDR3 contains 14 residues. The germline V gene has CDR1 SGHRS and CDR2 YFSETQ. The CDR3 reads CASSSEGQGNGYTF. Here the CDR3 DNA reads TGCGCCAGCAGCTCCGAGGGACAGGGAAATGGCTACACCTTC. The full variable domain, with the rest looked up from reference TRBV5-1 and TRBJ1-2, is KAGVTQTPRYLIKTRGQQVTLSCSPISGHRSVSWYQQTPGQGLQFLFEYFSETQRNKGNFPGRFSGRQFSNSRSEMNVSTLELGDSALYLCASSSEGQGNGYTFGSGTRLTVV.

This clonotype was observed many times. The chain has TRBV29-1 and TRBJ1-1; D may be TRBD1 (5 bases). V lost 7 bases and J lost 1, with 10 bases in between. The germline V gene encodes CDR1 SQVTM and CDR2 ANQGSEA. The CDR3 length is 12 residues. For the CDR3, the DNA is TGCAGCGGAACGAGGGGGAACACTGAAGCTTTCTTT. It is translated as CSGTRGNTEAFF.

The sample holds many counts of this clonotype. V gene TRBV10-3 combines with J gene TRBJ1-5, with a tentative D call TRBD1 (5 bases). This CDR3 spans 12 amino acids. Germline-derived CDR1 and CDR2 are ENHRY and SYGVKD. V was shortened by 2 bases and J by 13 bases, with 12 bases between the two germline ends. The CDR3 protein is CAISEEAGSQHF. CDR3 coding DNA: TGTGCCATCAGTGAGGAGGCAGGGAGTCAGCATTTT.

The chain employs TRBV2 and TRBJ2-7; D possibly corresponds to TRBD2 (5 bases). The CDR3 has 15 amino acids. Germline CDR1 and CDR2: SNHLY and FYNNEI. V lost 4 bases, J lost 7 bases, and 20 bases lay in between. DNA of the CDR3: TGTGCCAGCAGTGCTCGAGGGCCGGGCACCGGGGAGCAGTACTTC. This gives the protein CASSARGPGTGEQYF.

In this sample, this clonotype turned up a few times. The chain is built from TRBV12-3 or TRBV12-4 and TRBJ1-4, with D tentatively TRBD1 (5 bases). CDR3 length: 11 residues. Trimming took off 6 bases at V and 8 bases at J, with 7 bases between the two ends. CDR3 coding DNA: TGTGCCAGCAGGGGGCGGGAAAAACTGTTTTTT. As protein: CASRGREKLFF.

About this clonotype itself: Relative to the germline gene, one junction end is altered; a read error may explain this. The chain recombines TRBV7-9 with TRBJ2-5, with D maybe TRBD2 (5 bases). This CDR3 is 14 amino acids long. CDR1 is SEHNR and CDR2 is FQNEAQ in the germline V gene (reference sequence). CDR3 loop: CASSPIAIQETHYF. The CDR3 DNA reads TGTGCCAGCAGCCCCATAGCGATACAAGAGACCCACTACTTC.

The chain uses TRBV20-1 and TRBJ1-5; perhaps TRBD1 as D (6 bases). In germline, CDR1 is DFQATT, CDR2 SNEGSKA (reference sequence). Deletions cut 5 bases from V and 0 bases from J, with 8 bases between. The CDR3 runs to 13 residues. The CDR3 protein is CSAPGASNQPQHF. The DNA of the CDR3 is TGCAGTGCTCCGGGGGCTAGCAATCAGCCCCAGCATTTT.

As regards this clonotype: The junction does not match germline at one end; this may be a read error. This chain joins TRBV7-9 and TRBJ1-2; D uncertain. The germline CDR1 and CDR2 sequences are SEHNR and FQNEAQ (reference sequence). The CDR3 has 17 amino acids. CDR3 in DNA: TGCGCCAGCAGCCAAGGATACCTTGCCAGGACCAACTATGGCTACACCTTC. The encoded protein is CASSQGYLARTNYGYTF.

The chain carries TRBV12-3 or TRBV12-4 and TRBJ1-2; D unresolved. CDR3 length: 14 amino acids. Trimming removed 3 bases from V and 8 bases from J, with 16 bases in between. The CDR3 nucleotides are TGTGCCAGCAGTTTCTCGCGATTGGCCGGAGGCTACACCTTC. It translates to CASSFSRLAGGYTF.

The genes are TRBV19 and TRBJ1-4; 10 bases align to TRBD1. V was pared by 7 bases and J by 8 bases, with 7 bases of the junction left unmatched. CDR3 length equals 14 residues. Germline V gives CDR1 LNHDA, CDR2 SQIVND (reference sequence). The CDR3 DNA is TGTGCCAGTACCCTGGGACAGGGGAAGGAAAAACTGTTTTTT. Its protein is CASTLGQGKEKLFF.

A few counts support this clonotype. The chain joins TRBV7-8 to TRBJ2-5; TRBD1 aligns across 11 bases. The CDR3 consists of 16 residues. Germline assignment: CDR1 SGHVS and CDR2 FQNEAQ. With 1 base clipped from V and 4 bases from J, the junction kept 5 bases outside the gene matches. The CDR3 sequence: CASSLVSDRGRETQYF. As DNA, the CDR3 is TGTGCCAGCAGCTTAGTGTCGGACAGGGGGCGAGAGACCCAGTACTTC.

Concerning this clonotype itself: A much larger clone differs from this one at a single base, so this may be a read error. The J gene is TRBJ1-1, the V gene TRBV7-9; D gene uncertain. Per germline, CDR1 SEHNR and CDR2 FQNEAQ (reference sequence). The CDR3 totals 10 residues. Trimming took 4 bases from V and 12 from J, leaving 9 bases between them. The CDR3 nucleotides read TGTGCCAGCAGCTGGGAGCAAACTTTCTTT. It encodes CASSWEQTFF. The full variable domain, with the rest looked up from reference TRBV7-9 and TRBJ1-1, is DTGVSQNPRHKITKRGQNVTFRCDPISEHNRLYWYRQTLGQGPEFLTYFQNEAQLEKSRLLSDRFSAERPKGSFSTLEIQRTEQGDSAMYLCASSWEQTFFGQGTRLTVV.

This clonotype was counted at least ten times. At one end, the junction sequence differs from germline, possibly due to a read error. V gene TRBV7-7 combines with J gene TRBJ2-5; D is unclear. CDR3 size: 13 residues. The V gene's germline CDR1 is SSHAT and CDR2 FNYEAQ (reference sequence). For the CDR3, the DNA is TGTGCTAGCAGCTTAGTACTCTTGGAGACCCAGTACTTC. Encoded protein: CASSLVLLETQYF.

J is TRBJ2-7 and V is TRBV10-3; 9 bases map to TRBD2. After removal of 6 bases from V and 4 bases from J, the junction contained 19 bases not matched to a gene. This CDR3 contains 18 residues. Germline lookup yields CDR1 ENHRY and CDR2 SYGVKD. CDR3 DNA sequence: TGTGCCATCAGCCCCACCCGTGGACAGGCGCTAGCGGGATACGAGCAGTACTTC. It translates to CAISPTRGQALAGYEQYF.

The chain combines TRBV6-5 with TRBJ1-5; TRBD1 is a possible D gene (6 bases). Between the trimmed V and J ends, which lost 6 bases and 4 bases, there was a span of 16 bases. Germline V gene sequence: CDR1 MNHEY, CDR2 SVGAGI. This CDR3 is 15 amino acids long. Written as DNA, the CDR3 is TGTGCCAGCAGACCAATGGACAGTGGGAATCAGCCCCAGCATTTT. Amino acid sequence: CASRPMDSGNQPQHF.

This clonotype was seen many times. V is TRBV12-3 or TRBV12-4 and J is TRBJ1-1; tentative D call: TRBD1 (6 bases). This CDR3 has 13 amino acids. Deletions cut 6 bases from V and 3 bases from J, with 11 bases between. CDR3 amino acids: CASRHDRYTEAFF. The DNA of the CDR3 is TGTGCCAGCAGACACGACAGGTACACTGAAGCTTTCTTT.

The V and J genes are TRBV7-9 and TRBJ1-6, with D uncertain. Trimming pared 8 bases from V and 0 bases from J, leaving 11 bases between. Per the germline V gene, CDR1 is SEHNR and CDR2 is FQNEAQ (reference sequence). The CDR3 runs 15 residues. For the CDR3, the DNA is TGTGCCAGCGGCCCGACTAGCTCCTATAATTCACCCCTCCACTTT. It translates to CASGPTSSYNSPLHF. Filled out from reference TRBV7-9 and TRBJ1-6, the complete variable domain reads DTGVSQNPRHKITKRGQNVTFRCDPISEHNRLYWYRQTLGQGPEFLTYFQNEAQLEKSRLLSDRFSAERPKGSFSTLEIQRTEQGDSAMYLCASGPTSSYNSPLHFGNGTRLTVT.

This clonotype has at least ten counts. The rearrangement links TRBV11-2 to TRBJ1-1; 8 nucleotides agree with TRBD1. CDR1 and CDR2 (germline): SGHAT, FQNNGV. J gave up 8 bases and V 2 bases, and 1 base lay outside the gene matches. The CDR3 length is 12 residues. In nucleotides, the CDR3 is TGTGCCAGCAGCTTACGGACAGGGGAAGCTTTCTTT. Translating it yields CASSLRTGEAFF.

This CDR3 reads CATSQRTGGYGYTF. The DNA of the CDR3 is TGTGCCACCAGCCAGCGGACAGGGGGGTATGGCTACACCTTC. V gene TRBV15 combines with J gene TRBJ1-2; TRBD1 agrees at 10 bases. Trimming removed 5 bases from V and 5 bases from J; junction bases left unmatched: 5. The length of the CDR3 is 14 residues. CDR1 is LNHNV and CDR2 is YYDKDF in the germline V gene (reference sequence).

Comments on this clonotype: One end of the junction fails to match germline, which may point to a read error. This chain links TRBV12-3 or TRBV12-4 with TRBJ1-2, with D unclear. The CDR3 runs 16 residues. The CDR3 DNA is TGTGCCATCAGTGCCCGCCCTGGACGGTCTGACTATGGCTACACCTTC. It specifies CAISARPGRSDYGYTF.

V gene TRBV5-1 combines with J gene TRBJ1-5; D is possibly TRBD1 (6 bases). CDR3 length: 17 amino acids. Looked up from germline, CDR1 is SGHRS and CDR2 is YFSETQ. V was trimmed by 0 bases and J by 2 bases, leaving 15 bases between them. CDR3: CASSLVPRGAGNQPQHF. In DNA form, the CDR3 reads TGCGCCAGCAGCTTGGTACCCAGGGGAGCCGGCAATCAGCCCCAGCATTTT.

Only a few counts were recorded for this clonotype. The V call is TRBV19, the J call TRBJ1-1; the D is unclear. CDR1 is LNHDA, CDR2 SQIVND, per germline (reference sequence). V gave up 4 bases and J gave up 4 bases, with 10 bases separating them. CDR3 size: 13 residues. The CDR3 nucleotides read TGTGCCAGTAGTACCTACAGTGGCACTGAAGCTTTCTTT. It encodes CASSTYSGTEAFF. Variable domain in full (rest from reference TRBV19 and TRBJ1-1): DGGITQSPKYLFRKEGQNVTLSCEQNLNHDAMYWYRQDPGQGLRLIYYSQIVNDFQKGDIAEGYSVSREKKESFPLTVTSAQKNPTAFYLCASSTYSGTEAFFGQGTRLTVV.